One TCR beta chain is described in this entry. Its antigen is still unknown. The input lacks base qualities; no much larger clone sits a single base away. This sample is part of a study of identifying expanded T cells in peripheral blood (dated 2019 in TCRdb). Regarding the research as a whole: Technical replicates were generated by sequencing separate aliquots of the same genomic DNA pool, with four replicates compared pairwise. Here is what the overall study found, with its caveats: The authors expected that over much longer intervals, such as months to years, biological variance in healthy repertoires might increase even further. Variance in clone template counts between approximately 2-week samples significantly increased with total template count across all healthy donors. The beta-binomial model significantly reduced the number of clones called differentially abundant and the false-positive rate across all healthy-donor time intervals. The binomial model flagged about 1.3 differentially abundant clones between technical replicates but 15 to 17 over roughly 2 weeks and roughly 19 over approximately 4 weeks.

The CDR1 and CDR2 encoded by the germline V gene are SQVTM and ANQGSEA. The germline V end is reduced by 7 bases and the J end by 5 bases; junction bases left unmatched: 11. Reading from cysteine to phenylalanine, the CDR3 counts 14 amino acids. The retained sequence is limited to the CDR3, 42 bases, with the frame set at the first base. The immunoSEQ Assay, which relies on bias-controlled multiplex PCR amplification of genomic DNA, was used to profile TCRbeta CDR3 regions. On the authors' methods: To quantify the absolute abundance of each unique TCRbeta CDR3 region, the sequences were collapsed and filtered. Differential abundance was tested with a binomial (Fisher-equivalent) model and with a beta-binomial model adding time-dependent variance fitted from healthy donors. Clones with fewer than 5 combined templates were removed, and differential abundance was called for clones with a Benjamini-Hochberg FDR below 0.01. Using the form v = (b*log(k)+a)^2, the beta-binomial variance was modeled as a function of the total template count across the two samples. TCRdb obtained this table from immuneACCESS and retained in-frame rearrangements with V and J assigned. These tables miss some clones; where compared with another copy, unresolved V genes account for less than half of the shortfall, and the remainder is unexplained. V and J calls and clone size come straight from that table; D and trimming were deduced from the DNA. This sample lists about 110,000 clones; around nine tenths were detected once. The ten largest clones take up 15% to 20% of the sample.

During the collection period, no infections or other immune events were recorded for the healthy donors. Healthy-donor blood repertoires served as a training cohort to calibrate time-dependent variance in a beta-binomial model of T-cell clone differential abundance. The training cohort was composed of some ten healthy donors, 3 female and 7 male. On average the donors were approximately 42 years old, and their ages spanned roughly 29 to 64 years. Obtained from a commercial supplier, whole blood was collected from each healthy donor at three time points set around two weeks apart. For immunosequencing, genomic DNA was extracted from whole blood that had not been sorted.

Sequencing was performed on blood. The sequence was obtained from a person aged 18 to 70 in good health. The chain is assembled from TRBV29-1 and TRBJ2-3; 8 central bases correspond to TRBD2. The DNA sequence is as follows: TGCAGCGCCCTGGGGCGGGGGGTGTTAGATACGCAGTATTTT. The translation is CSALGRGVLDTQYF.